What follows describes a single T cell receptor beta chain. Antigen: not known. This sample stems from a study of CD8 T cells in ankylosing spondylitis. General study results and limits: From matched ankylosing spondylitis synovial fluid, disease-linked clones were reportedly recovered at significantly enriched levels.

Quantitative molecular-barcoded 5'-RACE generated the TCR beta libraries. Each CDR3 protein is one row after TCRdb ran MiXCR on the 5' RACE reads. In the table there are about 200,000 distinct CDR3 sequences, about 13% of which are singletons. The CDR3 runs 15 residues. CDR1 SGHRS and CDR2 YFSETQ come from the germline V gene. V lost 3 bases and J 5 bases, leaving 17 bases between the germline ends. Sequenced material: blood, either unsorted or a sorted T cell fraction (not recorded which). The gene calls are TRBV5-1 and TRBJ2-5; D is ambiguous. This TCR came from a male donor with ankylosing spondylitis or in good health (not recorded which). The CDR3 sequence: CASSSKPGPRETQYF. Here the CDR3 DNA reads TGCGCCAGCAGCTCAAAACCGGGCCCCAGGGAGACCCAGTACTTC.